This is a list of T cell receptor beta chains from one sample in a study of blood T cells in healthy people across ages. TCRdb re-derived calls from the 5' RACE reads in MiXCR, one entry per CDR3 protein. The sample yields 700,000 to 850,000 distinct CDR3 sequences, about 55% seen once. The sequenced sample consisted of blood. The receptors derive from a man of 80 years or more in good health. Both conserved end residues are part of each CDR3. D genes are given only for firm matches. The size of a clone is reported for some rows only, either as once, few or many, or as a class for expanded clones.

few	TRBV19	-	TRBJ2-7	TGTGCCAGTTCCAGGGTGGGAAACTACGAGCAGTACTTC	CASSRVGNYEQYF
-	TRBV6-1	TRBD1	TRBJ2-2	TGTGCCAGCAGTAACCGACAGGGAAACACCGGGGAGCTGTTTTTT	CASSNRQGNTGELFF
-	TRBV6-2/TRBV6-3	-	TRBJ2-1	TGTGCCAGCAGTTATCCCGCCGGGGATGAGCAGTTCTTC	CASSYPAGDEQFF
-	TRBV12-3/TRBV12-4	TRBD1	TRBJ2-7	TGTGCCAGCAGTTTAGGGACAGGGGACGTGCACGAGCAGTACTTC	CASSLGTGDVHEQYF
-	TRBV6-6	TRBD1	TRBJ2-2	TGTGCCAGCAGTTACTCCACGGGACAGGGGGGGACCGGGGAGCTGTTTTTT	CASSYSTGQGGTGELFF
-	TRBV18	TRBD2	TRBJ2-4	TGTGCCAGCTCACCGGGACTAAACAATGAGCAGTACTTC	CASSPGLNNEQYF
-	TRBV20-1	-	TRBJ2-1	TGCAGTGCTAGAGATGCGAGAGCCATAATGAATGAGCAGTTCTTC	CSARDARAIMNEQFF
few	TRBV21-1	-	TRBJ2-7	TGTGCCAGCAGCAAAGGTCCGCTAGCGGGAAGAAGGAACGAGCAGTACTTC	CASSKGPLAGRRNEQYF
-	TRBV7-9	TRBD2	TRBJ2-7	TGTGCCAGCAGCTTTCAGGCTAGCGGGGGCTACGAGCAGTACTTC	CASSFQASGGYEQYF
-	TRBV29-1	TRBD1	TRBJ1-2	TGCAGCGTTGAGTCAGACAGGGACTATGGCTACACCTTC	CSVESDRDYGYTF
-	TRBV13	-	TRBJ2-6	TGTGCCAGCAGCGGAGAAACGAAGTCTGGGGCCAACGTCCTGACTTTC	CASSGETKSGANVLTF
few	TRBV20-1	TRBD2	TRBJ2-7	TGCAGTGCTTCCCTCCTAGCGGGAGGGAACGAGCAGTACTTC	CSASLLAGGNEQYF
-	TRBV20-1	TRBD2	TRBJ2-7	TGCAGTGCTAGACGACTAGCGGGAGGCGAGCAGTACTTC	CSARRLAGGEQYF
-	TRBV5-1	-	TRBJ2-1	TGCGCCAGCAGCATACCCAGACTGGCCTTCGATGAGCAGTTCTTC	CASSIPRLAFDEQFF
-	TRBV15	TRBD2	TRBJ2-5	TGTGCCACCAGCAGACGCAATCCGGGACTAGCGGGAGAGACCCAGTACTTC	CATSRRNPGLAGETQYF
-	TRBV7-2	-	TRBJ2-4	TGTGCCAGCAGCCCTAGGTGGGGAGAAAACATTCAGTACTTC	CASSPRWGENIQYF
-	TRBV4-1	TRBD2	TRBJ2-5	TGCGCCAGCAGCCCCGGGACTAGCGGGGACCAAGAGACCCAGTACTTC	CASSPGTSGDQETQYF
few	TRBV3-1	-	TRBJ2-1	TGTGCCAGCAGCCGGGCGAGTGGGGCAAGGCAGTTCTTC	CASSRASGARQFF
-	TRBV29-1	TRBD1	TRBJ2-7	TGCAGCTCCTGGGGGGGACAGGGCAACGAGCAGTACTTC	CSSWGGQGNEQYF
-	TRBV9	TRBD2	TRBJ2-3	TGTGCCAGCAGCGTAGACCCGTTGGGAGGGGCTAAAGATACGCAGTATTTT	CASSVDPLGGAKDTQYF
many	TRBV10-3	TRBD2	TRBJ2-5	TGTGCCATCAGCCAGCGGAGCGGGAGGGGTCTCGGGGAGACCCAGTACTTC	CAISQRSGRGLGETQYF
-	TRBV3-1	-	TRBJ1-1	TGTGCCAGCAGCATAACACCGTACACTGAAGCTTTCTTT	CASSITPYTEAFF
few	TRBV27	-	TRBJ2-3	TGTGCCAGCAGTTTACCAGGGGTAAAGAGATACGCGTATTTT	CASSLPGVKRYAYF
few	TRBV15	-	TRBJ2-7	TGTGCCACCAGCAGAGTGGGCCGACACAACGAGCAGTACTTC	CATSRVGRHNEQYF
-	TRBV11-3	TRBD2	TRBJ2-1	TGTGCCAGCAGCTTAGATCCGGCGGGGGATGAGCAGTTCTTC	CASSLDPAGDEQFF
-	TRBV20-1	TRBD1	TRBJ2-3	TGCAGTGCTAGAGGCGGACAGGGGGGGGATACGCAGTATTTT	CSARGGQGGDTQYF
-	TRBV20-1	-	TRBJ2-5	TGCAGTGCTAGAGATTGGGACGGTGGGGAGACCCAGTACTTC	CSARDWDGGETQYF
-	TRBV3-1	-	TRBJ2-6	TGTGCCAGCAGCGAACGGACCCTTTCCATCTCTGGGGCCAACGTCCTGACTTTC	CASSERTLSISGANVLTF
-	TRBV5-5	-	TRBJ2-2	TGTGCCAGCAGCTTGGATAGTAGCGGAAACACCGGGGAGCTGTTTTTT	CASSLDSSGNTGELFF
few	TRBV7-9	-	TRBJ2-1	TGTGCCAGCAGCTTATATACTGGGTTCCCGAGCTCCTACAATGAGCAGTTCTTC	CASSLYTGFPSSYNEQFF
-	TRBV6-1	-	TRBJ2-5	TGTGCCAGCAGTGCGTTGGGGCAGTCAATAACAGGGGAGACCCAGTACTTC	CASSALGQSITGETQYF
-	TRBV7-2	-	TRBJ1-2	TGTGCCAGCAGCTTAAGGCCGGATGAATATGGCTACACCTTC	CASSLRPDEYGYTF
-	TRBV10-3	-	TRBJ1-5	TGTGCCATCAGTGAAGTCAGGAATCAGCCCCAGCATTTT	CAISEVRNQPQHF
-	TRBV7-2	TRBD2	TRBJ2-1	TGTGCCAGCAGCTTATTGGGGACTAGCGGGAGGTCGTTCTTC	CASSLLGTSGRSFF
-	TRBV6-2/TRBV6-3	TRBD1	TRBJ2-1	TGTGCCAGAAGACAAAGTGGCAACAGGGGTGACCGCGAGCAGTTCTTC	CARRQSGNRGDREQFF
-	TRBV18	TRBD2	TRBJ2-5	TGTGCCAGCTCACCTTTACCCGGGACTAGCGGGAGGAGGCAAGAGACCCAGTACTTC	CASSPLPGTSGRRQETQYF
few	TRBV2	-	TRBJ1-2	TGTGCCAGCAGCTCGGACAGTCTATATGGCTACACCTTC	CASSSDSLYGYTF
few	TRBV25-1	-	TRBJ2-3	TGTGCCAGCAGTGATGGGGTTACTAGCACAGATACGCAGTATTTT	CASSDGVTSTDTQYF
-	TRBV13	-	TRBJ2-4	TGTGCCAGCAGCTTTTCGACAGTAGCCAAAAACATTCAGTACTTC	CASSFSTVAKNIQYF
-	TRBV3-1	-	TRBJ2-5	TGTGCCAGCAGCCAAGATCGGGGAAAAGAGACCCAGTACTTC	CASSQDRGKETQYF
-	TRBV21-1	-	TRBJ2-3	TGTGCCAGCAGCTCGCGGACGGACAGGGGAGGCACAGATACGCAGTATTTT	CASSSRTDRGGTDTQYF
-	TRBV6-1	-	TRBJ1-5	TGTGCCAGCAGAGTAAGAGATAGCAATCAGCCCCAGCATTTT	CASRVRDSNQPQHF
-	TRBV5-1	-	TRBJ2-7	TGCGCCAGCAGTCGAGGGGACGGATCCTACGAGCAGTACTTC	CASSRGDGSYEQYF
-	TRBV3-1	TRBD2	TRBJ2-2	TGTGCCAGCAGCCCGAGGGCGGGGGCCGGGGAGCTGTTTTTT	CASSPRAGAGELFF
-	TRBV11-3	TRBD2	TRBJ2-7	TGTGCCAGCAGCGCTAGCGGCTACAATGAGCAGTACTTC	CASSASGYNEQYF
-	TRBV29-1	TRBD2	TRBJ2-7	TGCAGCGTTGATGGGGGGGGAGAAACCTACGAGCAGTACTTC	CSVDGGGETYEQYF
-	TRBV7-9	TRBD1	TRBJ1-6	TGTGCCAGCAGGGACGACAGGGTCAATTCACCCCCCCACTTT	CASRDDRVNSPPHF
few	TRBV7-9	-	TRBJ2-7	TGTGCCAGCAGCTCGACAGGTGTTGATCGCTACGAGCAGTACTTC	CASSSTGVDRYEQYF
few	TRBV6-4	-	TRBJ2-1	TGTGCCAGCAGTCCACGGACTGCAGCCGCCTACAATGAGCAGTTCTTC	CASSPRTAAAYNEQFF
few	TRBV5-1	-	TRBJ2-2	TGCGCCAGCAGCTCTCAAACGGGCACCGGGGAGCTGTTTTTT	CASSSQTGTGELFF
-	TRBV11-2	TRBD2	TRBJ2-3	TGTGCCAGCAGTGGGGCGGGAGGGGTCTCCGACGCGTATTTT	CASSGAGGVSDAYF
few	TRBV11-2	TRBD2	TRBJ2-5	TGTGCCAGCAGCTTAGTCCTAGCGGGAGAGACCCAGTACTTC	CASSLVLAGETQYF
-	TRBV20-1	-	TRBJ1-4	TGCAGTGCCCTATCCCCGGGGACTAATGAAAAACTGTTTTTT	CSALSPGTNEKLFF
-	TRBV28	TRBD1	TRBJ1-2	TGTGCCAGCACCGACTCGGGACAGATTGGCTACACCTTC	CASTDSGQIGYTF
-	TRBV10-2	-	TRBJ2-7	TGCGCCAGCACCCCGGTTGGAGCCACCTACGAGCAGTACTTC	CASTPVGATYEQYF